This entry lists 20 T cell receptor beta chains sequenced from one sample in a study of cytomegalovirus exposure and HLA in healthy donors. With 60 Vbeta and 13 Jbeta primers, the PCR was carried out. Assay used: immunoSEQ multiplex PCR; TCRdb lists only in-frame clones, some missing. Of under 110,000 clones in the sample, roughly 77% were seen once. Sequences were obtained from PBMCs. The receptors derive from a middle-aged man in good health and CMV-seronegative.

The chain carries TRBV6-1 and TRBJ2-3, with D perhaps matching TRBD2 (6 bases). CDR3 size: 15 residues. Germline V gene data show CDR1 as MNHNS and CDR2 as SASEGT. Between the trimmed V and J ends, which lost 1 base and 1 base, there was a span of 9 bases. This CDR3 reads CASSEGWGGTDTQYF. The CDR3 bases are TGTGCCAGCAGTGAAGGGTGGGGGGGCACAGATACGCAGTATTTT.

The chain is built from TRBV5-4 and TRBJ2-7; 8 nucleotides match TRBD1. This CDR3 has 15 amino acids. Germline CDR1 and CDR2: SGHNT and YYREEE (reference sequence). Unmatched junction bases numbered 6, after V lost 0 bases and J lost 4 bases. In DNA form, the CDR3 reads TGTGCCAGCAGCTTGGGCCCAGGGGGCGGGTACGAGCAGTACTTC. Its protein is CASSLGPGGGYEQYF.

The chain has TRBV6-1 and TRBJ1-1; TRBD1 matches at 9 bases. J was trimmed by 0 bases and V by 4 bases; bases with no gene match: 12. CDR3 length equals 18 residues. Germline CDR1 is MNHNS and CDR2 is SASEGT. The CDR3 protein is CASSGSYRDRAMNTEAFF. CDR3 bases: TGTGCCAGCAGTGGATCTTACCGGGACAGGGCGATGAACACTGAAGCTTTCTTT.

The genes are TRBV7-8 and TRBJ2-1, with D maybe TRBD2 (7 bases). This CDR3 has 16 amino acids. V gave up 1 base and J gave up 5 bases, with 15 bases separating them. Germline V lookup: CDR1 SGHVS, CDR2 FQNEAQ. CDR3: CASSLGPWGGHNEQFF. CDR3 DNA: TGTGCCAGCAGCTTAGGCCCCTGGGGGGGCCACAATGAGCAGTTCTTC.

The V and J genes are TRBV7-9 and TRBJ1-6; tentative D call: TRBD1 (6 bases). Trimming took 2 bases from V and 4 from J, leaving 21 bases between them. This CDR3 has 19 residues. Germline V gives CDR1 SEHNR, CDR2 FQNEAQ (reference sequence). CDR3 loop: CASSLSTAAGAFYNSPLHF. CDR3 bases: TGTGCCAGCAGCTTATCGACGGCAGCAGGGGCATTTTATAATTCACCCCTCCACTTT.

This chain connects TRBV6-5 to TRBJ1-2, with 7 bases lining up with TRBD1. V dropped 6 bases and J dropped 4; count of bases not matched to a gene: 8. Germline-derived CDR1 and CDR2 are MNHEY and SVGAGI. CDR3 length equals 14 residues. In DNA form, the CDR3 reads TGTGCCAGCAGGTCCGGGACAGTCCCCTATGGCTACACCTTC. It translates to CASRSGTVPYGYTF.

The rearrangement joins TRBV9 to TRBJ2-3, with D tentatively TRBD1 (6 bases). Germline V gene data show CDR1 as SGDLS and CDR2 as YYNGEE. The CDR3 totals 15 residues. The V gene lost 2 bases and the J gene lost 4 bases, with 14 bases spanning the gap. CDR3 residues: CASSVLGGAPDTQYF. DNA of the CDR3: TGTGCCAGCAGCGTCCTAGGGGGTGCCCCAGATACGCAGTATTTT.

The V call is TRBV29-1, the J call TRBJ1-1; D might be TRBD1 (6 bases). The CDR3 is 13 amino acids. V shed 3 bases and J shed 10 bases, with 18 bases lying between them. Germline CDR1 is SQVTM and CDR2 is ANQGSEA. The CDR3 coding sequence is TGCAGCGTTGATAACCGGGACACCCTTGGAGCTTTCTTT. Amino acid sequence: CSVDNRDTLGAFF.

The V and J genes are TRBV29-1 and TRBJ1-1; D is unresolved. This CDR3 is 12 amino acids long. V lost 0 bases to trimming and J lost 6 bases, with 8 bases between them. Germline V gene data show CDR1 as SQVTM and CDR2 as ANQGSEA. The CDR3 region is CSVEDEGSEAFF. In nucleotides, the CDR3 is TGCAGCGTTGAAGATGAGGGTTCTGAAGCTTTCTTT.

The chain is built from TRBV19 and TRBJ1-2; D uncertain. The CDR3 totals 15 residues. Looked up from germline, CDR1 is LNHDA and CDR2 is SQIVND (reference sequence). Trimming removed 7 bases from V and 0 bases from J, with 15 bases in between. The CDR3 loop is CASMSDGSSNYGYTF. The CDR3 region has the DNA TGTGCCAGTATGTCGGACGGGAGCTCTAACTATGGCTACACCTTC.

The chain has TRBV18 and TRBJ2-5; 9 positions agree with TRBD2. Trimming cost V 0 bases and J 7 bases; bases outside gene matches: 6. The CDR3 length is 15 residues. Germline V gene lookup returns CDR1 KGHSH and CDR2 LQKENI. CDR3 protein: CASSPPSSGEVTQYF. Here the CDR3 DNA reads TGTGCCAGCTCACCACCGTCTAGCGGGGAAGTGACCCAGTACTTC.

The chain employs TRBV14 and TRBJ2-6; D is uncertain. The CDR3 contains 15 residues. The V gene lost 1 base and the J gene lost 1 base, with 5 bases spanning the gap. Germline V lookup: CDR1 SGHDN, CDR2 FVKESK. Written as DNA, the CDR3 is TGTGCCAGCAGCCAAGGTAGTTCTGGGGCCAACGTCCTGACTTTC. Encoded protein: CASSQGSSGANVLTF. Looking up the rest from reference TRBV14 and TRBJ2-6 gives the full variable domain: EAGVTQFPSHSVIEKGQTVTLRCDPISGHDNLYWYRRVMGKEIKFLLHFVKESKQDESGMPNNRFLAERTGGTYSTLKVQPAELEDSGVYFCASSQGSSGANVLTFGAGSRLTVL.

The V and J genes are TRBV19 and TRBJ2-7; D gene unclear. Germline CDR1 is LNHDA and CDR2 is SQIVND (reference sequence). Trimming removed 6 bases from V and 6 bases from J, with 15 bases in between. The length of the CDR3 is 13 residues. The CDR3 loop is CASSISTKSEQYF. In DNA, the CDR3 is TGTGCCAGTAGCATCTCTACTAAGAGCGAGCAGTACTTC.

The chain combines TRBV28 with TRBJ2-7, with TRBD2 matching 10 bases. The V segment lost 6 bases and the J segment 3 bases; nucleotides outside the gene matches: 8. Germline CDR1 MDHEN, CDR2 SYDVKM. The CDR3 length is 15 residues. The CDR3 nucleotides are TGTGCCAGCAGCCCACCAGCGGGGGGGTACTACGAGCAGTACTTC. This translates into CASSPPAGGYYEQYF.

This sequence joins TRBV6-5 and TRBJ2-7; D may be TRBD2 (5 bases). This CDR3 has 13 residues. Trimming took 6 bases from V and 6 from J, leaving 15 bases between them. CDR1 and CDR2 (germline): MNHEY, SVGAGI. CDR3 protein: CASSLRGPAEQYF. In DNA, the CDR3 is TGTGCCAGCAGCCTACGGGGTCCCGCCGAGCAGTACTTC.

This clone was seen a few times. This chain joins TRBV7-8 and TRBJ2-2, with D perhaps TRBD2 (6 bases). The CDR3 covers 16 residues. V lost 2 bases and J 0 bases, leaving 10 bases between the germline ends. CDR1 and CDR2 (germline): SGHVS, FQNEAQ. Here the CDR3 reads CASSLSGVANTGELFF. CDR3 nucleotides: TGTGCCAGCAGCTTATCGGGAGTCGCGAACACCGGGGAGCTGTTTTTT.

The chain uses TRBV7-9 and TRBJ2-3; the match to TRBD2 covers 11 bases. Germline V gene data show CDR1 as SEHNR and CDR2 as FQNEAQ (reference sequence). This CDR3 is 16 amino acids long. V lost 5 bases and J lost 2; bases outside the gene matches: 6. CDR3 nucleotide sequence: TGTGCCAGCAGCAATAGCGGGGGGGCCATCACAGATACGCAGTATTTT. It codes for CASSNSGGAITDTQYF.

The chain is built from TRBV14 and TRBJ2-1; 9 bases line up with TRBD2. This CDR3 is 17 amino acids long. V trimming: 3 bases; J trimming: 8 bases; junction bases outside the gene matches: 14. Germline V gene lookup returns CDR1 SGHDN and CDR2 FVKESK. DNA for the CDR3: TGTGCCAGCAGCCACCGAGGTGGGCTAGCGGGATTTGATGAGCAGTTCTTC. Translated: CASSHRGGLAGFDEQFF.

The chain combines TRBV7-9 with TRBJ1-2, with no clear D. Germline CDR1 SEHNR, CDR2 FQNEAQ (reference sequence). There are 14 residues in the CDR3. Trimming pared 5 bases from V and 3 bases from J, leaving 13 bases between. The CDR3 reads CASSLSSRDYGYTF. The CDR3 DNA follows: TGTGCCAGCAGCCTTTCTTCGAGGGACTATGGCTACACCTTC.

The chain uses TRBV7-9 and TRBJ2-1; 10 bases align to TRBD2. CDR1 is SEHNR and CDR2 is FQNEAQ in the germline V gene (reference sequence). The CDR3 is made up of 15 amino acids. V lost 1 base and J lost 8; bases outside the gene matches: 5. CDR3 coding DNA: TGTGCCAGCAGCTTAGGACTAGCGGGTACCGATGAGCAGTTCTTC. It yields the protein CASSLGLAGTDEQFF.